This note documents a single T cell receptor (beta chain) sequence. Its antigen is undetermined. The source of the sample is a study of human T cells and chemical hapten exposure. Study as a whole: Per-sample variation in TCR yield stemmed mainly from small pooled library volume differences. Findings of the study overall: TCRs exceeding a frequency of 1 in 1000 stayed unchanged under DPC sensitization.

It was the library that attached unique molecular identifiers to individual cDNA molecules. Original methodology: Counting gave a median of around 89,000 TCRs per sample, with values ranging from roughly 20,000 to 750,000. Via MiXCR, TCRdb re-called the RACE reads, giving one row per CDR3 protein. These V and J calls are TCRdb output, not the study's own analysis. The table records about 93,000 distinct CDR3 sequences, around 9% of them present only once. Stated time point: healthy volunteer bleed at 2 weeks. Unfractionated whole blood was the source of the extracted total RNA. Germline V gene sequence: CDR1 SGHTA, CDR2 FQGNSA. This CDR3 comprises 15 residues. Between the trimmed V and J ends, which lost 1 base and 1 base, there was a span of 10 bases.

The rearrangement links TRBV7-2 to TRBJ2-5, with D unclear. The sample taken for sequencing was whole blood. This clonotype was sampled from a female donor in good health. Some clones in this sample may be carry-over from other donors' samples. CDR3 in DNA: TGTGCCAGCAGCTTAGTTTCCGGTCTCCAAGAGACCCAGTACTTC. It encodes CASSLVSGLQETQYF.